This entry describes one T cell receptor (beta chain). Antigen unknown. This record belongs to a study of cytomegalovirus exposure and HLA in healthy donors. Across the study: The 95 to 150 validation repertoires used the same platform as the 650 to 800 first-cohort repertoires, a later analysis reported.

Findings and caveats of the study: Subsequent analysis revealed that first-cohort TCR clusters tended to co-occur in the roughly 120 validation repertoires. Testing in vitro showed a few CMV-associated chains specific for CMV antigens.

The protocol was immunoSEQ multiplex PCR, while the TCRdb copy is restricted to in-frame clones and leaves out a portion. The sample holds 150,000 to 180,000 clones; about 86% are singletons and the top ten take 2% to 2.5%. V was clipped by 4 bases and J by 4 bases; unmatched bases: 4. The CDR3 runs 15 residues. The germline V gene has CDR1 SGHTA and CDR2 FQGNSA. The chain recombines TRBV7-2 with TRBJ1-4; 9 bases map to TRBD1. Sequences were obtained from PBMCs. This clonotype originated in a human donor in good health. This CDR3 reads CASSSQGANNEKLFF. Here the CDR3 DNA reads TGTGCCAGCAGCTCACAGGGGGCCAATAATGAAAAACTGTTTTTT.